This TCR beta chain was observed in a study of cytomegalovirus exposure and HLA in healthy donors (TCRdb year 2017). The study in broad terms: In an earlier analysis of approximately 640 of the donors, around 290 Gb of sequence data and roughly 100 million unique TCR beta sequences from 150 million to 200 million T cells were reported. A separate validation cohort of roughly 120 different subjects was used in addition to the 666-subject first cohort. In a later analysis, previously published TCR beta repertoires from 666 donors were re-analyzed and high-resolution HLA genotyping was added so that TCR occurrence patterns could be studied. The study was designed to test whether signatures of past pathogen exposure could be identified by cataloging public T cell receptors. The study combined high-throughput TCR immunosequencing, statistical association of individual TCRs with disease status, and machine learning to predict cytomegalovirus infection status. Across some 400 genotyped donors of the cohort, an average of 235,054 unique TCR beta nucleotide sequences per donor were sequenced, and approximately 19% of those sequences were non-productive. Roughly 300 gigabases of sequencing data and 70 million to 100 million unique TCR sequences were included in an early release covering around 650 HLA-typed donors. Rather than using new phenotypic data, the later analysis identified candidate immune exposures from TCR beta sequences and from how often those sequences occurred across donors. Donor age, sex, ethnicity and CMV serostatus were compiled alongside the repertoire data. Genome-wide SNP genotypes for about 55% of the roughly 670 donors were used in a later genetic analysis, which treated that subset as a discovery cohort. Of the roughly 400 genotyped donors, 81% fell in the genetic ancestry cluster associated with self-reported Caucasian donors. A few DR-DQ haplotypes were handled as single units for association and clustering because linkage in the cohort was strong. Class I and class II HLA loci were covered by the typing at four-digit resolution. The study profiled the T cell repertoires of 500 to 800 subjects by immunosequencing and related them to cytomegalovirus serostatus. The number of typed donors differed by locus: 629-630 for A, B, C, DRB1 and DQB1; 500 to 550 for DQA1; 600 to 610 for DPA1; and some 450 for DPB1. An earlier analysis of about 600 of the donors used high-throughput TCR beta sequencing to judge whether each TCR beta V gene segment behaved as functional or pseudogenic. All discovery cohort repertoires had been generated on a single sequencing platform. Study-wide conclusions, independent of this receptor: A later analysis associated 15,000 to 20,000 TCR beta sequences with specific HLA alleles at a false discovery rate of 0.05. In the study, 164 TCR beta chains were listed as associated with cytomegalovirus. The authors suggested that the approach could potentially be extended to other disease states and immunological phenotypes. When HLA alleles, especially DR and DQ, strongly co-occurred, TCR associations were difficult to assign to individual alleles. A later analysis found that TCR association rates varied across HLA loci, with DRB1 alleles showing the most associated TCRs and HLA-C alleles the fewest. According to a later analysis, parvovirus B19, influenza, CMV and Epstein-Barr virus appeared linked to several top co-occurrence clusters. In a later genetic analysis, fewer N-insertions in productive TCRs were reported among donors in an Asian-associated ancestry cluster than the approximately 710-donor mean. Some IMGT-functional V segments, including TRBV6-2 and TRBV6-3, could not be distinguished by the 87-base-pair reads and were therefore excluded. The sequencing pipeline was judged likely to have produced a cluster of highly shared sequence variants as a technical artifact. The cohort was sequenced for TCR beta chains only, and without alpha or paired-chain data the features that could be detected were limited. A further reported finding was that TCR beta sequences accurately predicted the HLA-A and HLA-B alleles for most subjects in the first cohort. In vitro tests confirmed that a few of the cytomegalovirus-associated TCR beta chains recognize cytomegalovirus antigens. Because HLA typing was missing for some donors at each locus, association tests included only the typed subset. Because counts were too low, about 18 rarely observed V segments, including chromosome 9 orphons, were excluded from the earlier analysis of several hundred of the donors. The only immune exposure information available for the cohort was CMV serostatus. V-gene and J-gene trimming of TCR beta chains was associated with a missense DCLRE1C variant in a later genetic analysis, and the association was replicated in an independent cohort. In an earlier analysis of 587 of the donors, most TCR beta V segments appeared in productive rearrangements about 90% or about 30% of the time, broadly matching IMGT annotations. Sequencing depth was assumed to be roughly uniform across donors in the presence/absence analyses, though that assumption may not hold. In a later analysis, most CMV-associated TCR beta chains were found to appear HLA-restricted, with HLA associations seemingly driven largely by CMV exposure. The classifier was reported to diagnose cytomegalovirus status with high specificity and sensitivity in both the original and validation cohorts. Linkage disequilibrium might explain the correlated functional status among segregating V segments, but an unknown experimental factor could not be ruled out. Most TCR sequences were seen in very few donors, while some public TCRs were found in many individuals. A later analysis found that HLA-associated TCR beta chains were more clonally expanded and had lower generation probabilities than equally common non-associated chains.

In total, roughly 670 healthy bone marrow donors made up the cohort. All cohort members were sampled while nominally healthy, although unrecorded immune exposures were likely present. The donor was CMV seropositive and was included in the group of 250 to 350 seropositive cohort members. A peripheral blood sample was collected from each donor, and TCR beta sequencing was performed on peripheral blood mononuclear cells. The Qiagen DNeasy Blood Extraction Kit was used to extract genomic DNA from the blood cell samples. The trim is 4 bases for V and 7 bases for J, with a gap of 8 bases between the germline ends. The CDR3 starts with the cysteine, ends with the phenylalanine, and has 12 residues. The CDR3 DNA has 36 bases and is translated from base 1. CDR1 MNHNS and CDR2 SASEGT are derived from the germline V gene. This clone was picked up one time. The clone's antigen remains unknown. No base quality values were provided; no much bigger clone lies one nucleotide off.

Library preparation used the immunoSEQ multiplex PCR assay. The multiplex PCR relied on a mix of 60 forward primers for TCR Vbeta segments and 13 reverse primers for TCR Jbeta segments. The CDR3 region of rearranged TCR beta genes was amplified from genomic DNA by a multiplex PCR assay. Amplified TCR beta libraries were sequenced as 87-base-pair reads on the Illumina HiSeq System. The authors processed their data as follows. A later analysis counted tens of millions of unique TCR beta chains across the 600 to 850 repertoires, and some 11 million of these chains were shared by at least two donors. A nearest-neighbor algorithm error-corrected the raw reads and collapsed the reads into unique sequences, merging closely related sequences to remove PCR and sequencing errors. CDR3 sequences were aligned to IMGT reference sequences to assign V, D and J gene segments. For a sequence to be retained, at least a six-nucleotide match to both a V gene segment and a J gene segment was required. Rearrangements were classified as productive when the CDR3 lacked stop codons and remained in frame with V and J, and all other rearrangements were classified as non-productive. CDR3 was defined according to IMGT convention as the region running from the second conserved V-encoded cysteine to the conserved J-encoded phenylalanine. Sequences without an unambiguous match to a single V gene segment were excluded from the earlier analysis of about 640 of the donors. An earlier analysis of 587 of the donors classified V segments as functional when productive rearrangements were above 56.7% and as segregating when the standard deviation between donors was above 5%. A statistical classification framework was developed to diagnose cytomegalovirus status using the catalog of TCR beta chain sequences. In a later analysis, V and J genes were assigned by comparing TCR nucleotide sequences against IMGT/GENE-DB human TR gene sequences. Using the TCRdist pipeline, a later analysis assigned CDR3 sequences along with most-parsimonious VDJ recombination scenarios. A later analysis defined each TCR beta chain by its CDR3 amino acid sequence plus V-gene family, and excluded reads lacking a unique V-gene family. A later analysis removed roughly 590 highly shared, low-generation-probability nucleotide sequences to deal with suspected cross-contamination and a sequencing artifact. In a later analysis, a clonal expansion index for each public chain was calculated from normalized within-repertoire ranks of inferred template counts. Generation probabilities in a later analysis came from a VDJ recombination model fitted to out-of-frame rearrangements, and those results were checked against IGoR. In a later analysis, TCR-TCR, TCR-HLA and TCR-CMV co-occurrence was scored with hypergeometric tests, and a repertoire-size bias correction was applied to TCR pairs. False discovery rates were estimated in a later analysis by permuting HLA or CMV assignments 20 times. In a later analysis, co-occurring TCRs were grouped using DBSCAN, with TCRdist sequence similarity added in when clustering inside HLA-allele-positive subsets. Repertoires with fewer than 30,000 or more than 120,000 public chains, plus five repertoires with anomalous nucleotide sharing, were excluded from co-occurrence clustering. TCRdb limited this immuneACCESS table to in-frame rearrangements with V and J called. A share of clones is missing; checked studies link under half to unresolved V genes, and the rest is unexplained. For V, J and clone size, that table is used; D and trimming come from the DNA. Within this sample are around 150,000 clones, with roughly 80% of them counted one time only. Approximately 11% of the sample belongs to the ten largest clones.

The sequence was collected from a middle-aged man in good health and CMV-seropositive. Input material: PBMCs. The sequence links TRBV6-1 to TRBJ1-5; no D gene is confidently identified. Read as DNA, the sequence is TGTGCCAGCAGTGTCTTCGGGCAGCCCCAGCATTTT. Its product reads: CASSVFGQPQHF.